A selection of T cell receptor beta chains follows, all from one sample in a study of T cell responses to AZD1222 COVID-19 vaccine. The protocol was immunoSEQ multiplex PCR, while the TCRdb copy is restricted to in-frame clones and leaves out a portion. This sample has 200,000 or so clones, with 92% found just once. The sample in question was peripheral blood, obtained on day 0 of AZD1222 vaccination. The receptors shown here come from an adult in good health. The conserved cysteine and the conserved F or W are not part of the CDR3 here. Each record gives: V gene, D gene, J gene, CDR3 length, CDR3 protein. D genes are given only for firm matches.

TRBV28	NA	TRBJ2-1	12	ASSFWGSYNEQF
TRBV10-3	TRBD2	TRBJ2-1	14	AISEGTSGRESEQF
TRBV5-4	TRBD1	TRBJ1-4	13	ASSTRQGLNEKLF
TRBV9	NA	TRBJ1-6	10	ASSVNNSPLH
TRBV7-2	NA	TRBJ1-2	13	ASSSPFGSNYGYT
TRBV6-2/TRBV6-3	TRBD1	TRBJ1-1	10	ASSGRGTEAF
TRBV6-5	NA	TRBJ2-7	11	ASLAGPSYEQY
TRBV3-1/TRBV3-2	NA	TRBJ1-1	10	ASSPLNTEAF
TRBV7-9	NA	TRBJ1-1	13	ASSRGAGMNTEAF
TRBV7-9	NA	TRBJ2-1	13	ASSSYYNGGDEQF
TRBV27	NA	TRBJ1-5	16	ASGKKGSSGHSNQPQH
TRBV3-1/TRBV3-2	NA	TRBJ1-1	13	ASSTGSGVNTEAF
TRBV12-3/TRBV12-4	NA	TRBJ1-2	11	ASSLGQNYGYT
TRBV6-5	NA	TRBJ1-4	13	ASSYSSAFNEKLF
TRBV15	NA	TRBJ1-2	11	ATSRDGGGGYT
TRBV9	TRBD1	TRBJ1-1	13	ASSLRTGSNTEAF